This T cell receptor beta chain derives from a study of graft-versus-host responses after intestinal transplantation. Of note for this clone: Its antigen is currently unknown.

The V gene end was trimmed by 4 bases and the J gene end by 2 bases; junction bases not matched to a gene: 13. This CDR3 is 17 amino acids long. Germline CDR1 is SGHRS and CDR2 is YFSETQ. Using immunoSEQ multiplex PCR, the repertoire was profiled, and TCRdb retains in-frame clones only, with some absent. The table shows around 40,000 clones, with approximately 95% occurring only once. Sequencing used unstimulated CD8+ T cells sorted from spleen or lymph node cells, obtained before transplant. This TCR was recovered from a human donor who was the organ donor for an intestinal transplant. The V call is TRBV5-1, the J call TRBJ2-3, with TRBD2 matching over 7 bases. Here the CDR3 DNA reads TGCGCCAGCAGCCGCGAGCAGGTGAGGGACTACACAGATACGCAGTATTTT. It codes for CASSREQVRDYTDTQYF.